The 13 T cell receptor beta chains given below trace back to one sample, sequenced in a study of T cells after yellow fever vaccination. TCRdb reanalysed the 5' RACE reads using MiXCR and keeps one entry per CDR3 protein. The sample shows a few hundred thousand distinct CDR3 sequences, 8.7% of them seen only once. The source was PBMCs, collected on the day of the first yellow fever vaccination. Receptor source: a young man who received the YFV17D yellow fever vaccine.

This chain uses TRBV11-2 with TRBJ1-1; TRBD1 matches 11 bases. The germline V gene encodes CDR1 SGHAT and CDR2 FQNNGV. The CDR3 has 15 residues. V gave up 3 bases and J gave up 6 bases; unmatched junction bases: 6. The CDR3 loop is CASSLIGQGAPEAFF. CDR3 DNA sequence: TGTGCCAGCAGCTTGATCGGACAGGGGGCCCCTGAAGCTTTCTTT.

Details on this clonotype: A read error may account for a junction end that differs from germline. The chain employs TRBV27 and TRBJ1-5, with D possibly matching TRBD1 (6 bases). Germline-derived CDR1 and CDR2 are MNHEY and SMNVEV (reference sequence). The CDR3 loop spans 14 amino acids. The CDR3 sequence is CASSFAGGKQPQHF. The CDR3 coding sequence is TGTGCCAGCAGTTTCGCGGGGGGCAAGCAGCCCCAGCATTTT.

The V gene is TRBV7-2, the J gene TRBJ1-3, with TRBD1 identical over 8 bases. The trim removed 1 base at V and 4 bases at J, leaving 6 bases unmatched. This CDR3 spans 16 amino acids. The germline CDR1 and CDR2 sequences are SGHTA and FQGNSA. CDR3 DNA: TGTGCCAGCAGCTTAGTAGCAGGGGGCTTCGGAAACACCATATATTTT. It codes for CASSLVAGGFGNTIYF.

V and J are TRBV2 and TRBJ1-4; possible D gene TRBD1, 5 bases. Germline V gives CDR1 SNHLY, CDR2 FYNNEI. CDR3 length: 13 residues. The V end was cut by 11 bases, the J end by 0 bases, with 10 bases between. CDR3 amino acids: CAGTGATNEKLFF. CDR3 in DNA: TGTGCCGGAACAGGCGCAACTAATGAAAAACTGTTTTTT. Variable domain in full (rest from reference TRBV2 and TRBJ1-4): EPEVTQTPSHQVTQMGQEVILRCVPISNHLYFYWYRQILGQKVEFLVSFYNNEISEKSEIFDDQFSVERPDGSNFTLKIRSTKLEDSAMYFCAGTGATNEKLFFGSGTQLSVL.

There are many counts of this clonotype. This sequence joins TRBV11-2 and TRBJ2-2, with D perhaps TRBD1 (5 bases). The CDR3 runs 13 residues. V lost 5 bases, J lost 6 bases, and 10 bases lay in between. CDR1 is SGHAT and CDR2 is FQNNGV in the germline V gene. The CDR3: CASSQQGPGELFF. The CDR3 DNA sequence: TGTGCCAGCAGCCAGCAGGGCCCCGGGGAGCTGTTTTTT.

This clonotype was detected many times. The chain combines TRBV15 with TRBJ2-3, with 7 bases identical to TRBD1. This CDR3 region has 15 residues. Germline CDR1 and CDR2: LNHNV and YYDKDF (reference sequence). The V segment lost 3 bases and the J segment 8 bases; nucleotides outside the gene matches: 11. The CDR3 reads CATSSDTTGEGTQYF. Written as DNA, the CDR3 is TGTGCCACCAGCAGCGATACCACAGGGGAAGGTACGCAGTATTTT. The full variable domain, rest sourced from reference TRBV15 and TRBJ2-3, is DAMVIQNPRYQVTQFGKPVTLSCSQTLNHNVMYWYQQKSSQAPKLLFHYYDKDFNNEADTPDNFQSRRPNTSFCFLDIRSPGLGDTAMYLCATSSDTTGEGTQYFGPGTRLTVL.

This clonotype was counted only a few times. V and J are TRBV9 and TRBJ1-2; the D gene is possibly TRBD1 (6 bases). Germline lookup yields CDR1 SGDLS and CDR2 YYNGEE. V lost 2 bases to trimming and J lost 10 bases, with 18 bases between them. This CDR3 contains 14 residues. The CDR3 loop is CASSVGGGAGDYTF. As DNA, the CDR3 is TGTGCCAGCAGCGTCGGGGGGGGCGCTGGTGACTACACCTTC.

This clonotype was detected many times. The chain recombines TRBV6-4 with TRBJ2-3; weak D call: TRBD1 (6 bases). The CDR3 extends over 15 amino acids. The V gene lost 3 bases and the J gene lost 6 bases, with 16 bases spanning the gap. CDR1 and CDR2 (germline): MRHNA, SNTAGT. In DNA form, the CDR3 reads TGTGCCAGCAGTGAGTCACAGGGTGGTCTTGATACGCAGTATTTT. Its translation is CASSESQGGLDTQYF.

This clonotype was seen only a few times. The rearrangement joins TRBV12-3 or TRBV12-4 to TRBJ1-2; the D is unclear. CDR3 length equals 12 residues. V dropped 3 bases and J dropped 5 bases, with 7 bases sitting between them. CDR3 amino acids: CASSLPGYGYTF. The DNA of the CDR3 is TGTGCCAGCAGTTTGCCGGGGTATGGCTACACCTTC.

The CDR3 here is CAISELGAGAKNIQYF. The CDR3 bases are TGTGCCATCAGTGAGTTGGGGGCTGGAGCCAAAAACATTCAGTACTTC. The rearrangement links TRBV10-3 to TRBJ2-4; TRBD1 is a possible D gene (6 bases). The germline CDR1 and CDR2 sequences are ENHRY and SYGVKD. The V end lost 1 base, the J end lost 0 bases, and 10 bases lay between the germline ends. The CDR3 sequence is 16 residues long.

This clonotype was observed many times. DNA of the CDR3: TGCGCCAGCAGCTCCGGGACAGGGGCCTACAATGAGCAGTTCTTC. It codes for CASSSGTGAYNEQFF. This chain connects TRBV5-1 to TRBJ2-1, with TRBD1 matching 10 bases. V was clipped by 3 bases and J by 2 bases; unmatched bases: 2. The CDR3 has 15 residues. CDR1 is SGHRS, CDR2 YFSETQ, per germline.

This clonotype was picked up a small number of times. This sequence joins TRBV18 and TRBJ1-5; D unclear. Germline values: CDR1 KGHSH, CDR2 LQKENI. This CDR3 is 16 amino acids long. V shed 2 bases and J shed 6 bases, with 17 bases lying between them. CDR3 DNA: TGTGCCAGCTCACCATCGGGCCCCGCGAAAGCTCAGCCCCAGCATTTT. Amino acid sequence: CASSPSGPAKAQPQHF.

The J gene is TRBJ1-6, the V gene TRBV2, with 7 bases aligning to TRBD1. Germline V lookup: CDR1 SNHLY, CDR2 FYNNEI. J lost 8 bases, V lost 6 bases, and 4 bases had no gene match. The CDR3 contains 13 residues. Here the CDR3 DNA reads TGTGCCAGCAGCCGGGACAGAGATTCACCCCTCCACTTT. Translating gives CASSRDRDSPLHF.